This T cell receptor (beta chain) was recorded in a study of CD8 T cells in Susac syndrome. The CDR3 has 16 amino acids. In germline, CDR1 is LNHNV, CDR2 YYDKDF (reference sequence). Trimming cost V 0 bases and J 9 bases; bases outside gene matches: 6. RNA totalling about 0.5 to 1 ug underwent reverse transcription with random hexamers. A multiplex approach, immunoSEQ multiplex PCR, amplified TCR beta CDR3 across 54 Vbeta and 13 Jbeta. TCRdb reprocessed the immunoSEQ multiplex PCR reads with MiXCR, giving one entry per CDR3 protein. The data show more than 85,000 distinct CDR3 sequences, about 95% seen once. Negative isolation was used for CD8+ and CD4+ T cells, and FACS enrichment was applied to TEMRA cells.

The chain has TRBV15 and TRBJ2-1; 12 bases agree with TRBD2. The receptor was derived from a human donor in good health. The sequenced sample was CD4+ T cells from PBMCs. CDR3: CATSRDLLAGGGEQFF. CDR3 coding DNA: TGTGCCACCAGCAGAGATTTACTAGCGGGAGGTGGTGAGCAGTTCTTC. The whole variable domain, filled in from reference TRBV15 and TRBJ2-1, reads DAMVIQNPRYQVTQFGKPVTLSCSQTLNHNVMYWYQQKSSQAPKLLFHYYDKDFNNEADTPDNFQSRRPNTSFCFLDIRSPGLGDTAMYLCATSRDLLAGGGEQFFGPGTRLTVL.